The present entry profiles one T cell receptor beta chain with its context. Antigen specificity is unknown. Profiled with immunoSEQ multiplex PCR; TCRdb holds only in-frame clones, not every one. Here the sample spans about 150,000 clones, about 90% being singletons. This specimen comes from a study of T cell responses to AZD1222 COVID-19 vaccine. Study background: Combined were second doses at about 4 or about 12 weeks.

The V gene's germline CDR1 is MDHEN and CDR2 SYDVKM. V lost 6 bases, J lost 6 bases, and 9 bases lay in between. CDR3 length: 12 amino acids. Overall study findings and caveats: Among vaccine-associated CD4 TCRs, coverage spanned spike, with dominance at 160-218 and 743-854. The sample set comprised mostly white British donors with more females, and clonal diversity was possibly underestimated. Epitopes outside B.1.351 and B.1.1.7 mutated regions reportedly drew nearly half of spike TCRs.

The genes are TRBV28 and TRBJ2-1; TRBD2 might be the D (5 bases). This clonotype was obtained from an adult in good health. Sample: peripheral blood, taken on day 0 of AZD1222 vaccination. In DNA, the CDR3 is TGTGCCAGCAGAATACGGGGCAATGAGCAGTTCTTC. This encodes CASRIRGNEQFF.